The clone carrying this TCR beta chain was observed many times. No antigen is known for it. The CDR3 spans 15 residues. Germline values: CDR1 SGHTA, CDR2 FQGNSA. J lost 8 bases, V lost 1 base, and 8 bases had no gene match. TCRdb independently ran MiXCR on the reads; one entry per CDR3 protein. The sample has roughly 140,000 distinct CDR3 sequences; 23% are singletons. These data originate in a study of T cell repertoires in cytomegalovirus infection. Across the whole study: Both CMV infection and a matching HLA type were indicated by public TCR beta signatures.

Findings and caveats of the study: HLA-C-restricted CMV clonotypes gave the most frequent clonotype in two of eight donors. Totalled public TCR beta family frequency picked out people who carried CMV plus the relevant HLA.

The receptor comes from a human donor in good health (CMV status not recorded). Some clones in this sample may be carry-over from other donors' samples. Sequenced: PBMCs. The chain has TRBV7-2 and TRBJ1-1; 9 nucleotides line up with TRBD1. CDR3 region: CASSLGGTGSAEAFF. In DNA, the CDR3 is TGTGCCAGCAGCTTAGGCGGGACAGGGTCGGCGGAAGCTTTCTTT.